Listed below are T cell receptor beta chains from one sample, sequenced in a study of blood T cell repertoires in COVID-19. Assay used: immunoSEQ multiplex PCR; TCRdb lists only in-frame clones, some missing. The sample yields approximately 250,000 clones, over 65% seen once. Sequenced material: peripheral blood. Source of these receptors: a man aged 55 to 70 who had recovered from COVID-19. Both conserved end residues are part of each CDR3. The D gene is left open where the match is weak. The size of a clone is reported for some rows only, either as once, few or many, or as a class for expanded clones.

V gene,J gene,clone size,D gene,CDR3 protein,CDR3 DNA
TRBV2,TRBJ2-4,once,TRBD1,CASSDQGAVNIQYF,TGTGCCAGCAGTGACCAGGGGGCTGTGAACATTCAGTACTTC
TRBV6-2/TRBV6-3,TRBJ1-4,.,TRBD1,CASSLPGQGNEKLFF,TGTGCCAGCAGCTTACCGGGACAGGGTAATGAAAAACTGTTTTTT
TRBV19,TRBJ1-5,.,TRBD1,CATLDREAALRQPQHF,TGTGCCACCCTGGACAGGGAGGCCGCCCTTCGACAGCCCCAGCATTTT
TRBV5-1,TRBJ2-2,.,.,CASGEGKITTGELFF,TGCGCCAGCGGAGAGGGCAAAATAACCACCGGGGAGCTGTTTTTT
TRBV27,TRBJ2-1,.,.,CASSLSWLAGNEQFF,TGTGCCAGCAGTTTAAGCTGGCTAGCCGGTAATGAGCAGTTCTTC
TRBV27,TRBJ1-1,.,.,CASSLRVSTEAFF,TGTGCCAGCAGTTTGAGGGTATCGACTGAAGCTTTCTTT
TRBV5-5,TRBJ1-3,.,TRBD1,CASSGSGTGAGNTIYF,TGTGCCAGCAGCGGATCCGGGACAGGGGCTGGAAACACCATATATTTT
TRBV7-9,TRBJ1-2,.,.,CASSLARGSVYGYTF,TGTGCCAGCAGCCTCGCTAGGGGGAGTGTCTATGGCTACACCTTC
TRBV6-5,TRBJ2-7,.,TRBD2,CASTQLGGGSYEQYF,TGTGCCAGCACCCAGCTCGGGGGGGGGTCTTACGAGCAGTACTTC
TRBV19,TRBJ2-1,.,.,CASSNRGSDEQFF,TGTGCCAGTAGTAACCGTGGGAGCGATGAGCAGTTCTTC
TRBV9,TRBJ1-2,.,TRBD1,CASSVGQGTYGYTF,TGTGCCAGCAGCGTAGGACAGGGGACCTATGGCTACACCTTC
TRBV5-4,TRBJ1-6,.,.,CASSFGGSGSYNSPLHF,TGTGCCAGCAGCTTCGGTGGTAGTGGGAGTTATAATTCACCCCTCCACTTT
TRBV28,TRBJ1-2,.,.,CASRGQVYGYTF,TGTGCCAGCAGGGGACAAGTGTATGGCTACACCTTC
TRBV16,TRBJ2-1,.,TRBD2,CASSQGLFDEQFF,TGTGCCAGCAGCCAGGGACTATTCGATGAGCAGTTCTTC
TRBV2,TRBJ2-7,.,.,CASGVGGVREQYF,TGTGCCAGCGGAGTAGGAGGGGTGAGGGAGCAGTACTTC
TRBV19,TRBJ1-4,.,.,CASSSNGDEKLFF,TGTGCCAGTAGTTCGAACGGAGATGAAAAACTGTTTTTT
TRBV5-6,TRBJ2-1,.,.,CASSLGGRSYNEQFF,TGTGCCAGCAGCCTGGGGGGGCGCTCCTACAATGAGCAGTTCTTC
TRBV10-2,TRBJ2-1,.,TRBD2,CATRLAGVNEQFF,TGCGCCACCCGACTAGCGGGAGTTAATGAGCAGTTCTTC
TRBV5-8,TRBJ1-5,.,.,CASSSDRYFSNQPQHF,TGTGCCAGCAGCTCGGACAGATACTTTAGCAATCAGCCCCAGCATTTT
TRBV29-1,TRBJ2-7,.,TRBD1,CSVASGTGGYEQYF,TGCAGCGTTGCATCTGGGACAGGGGGCTACGAGCAGTACTTC
TRBV24-1,TRBJ2-1,.,.,CATSDLKRGGYEQFF,TGTGCCACCAGTGATTTGAAAAGGGGGGGCTATGAGCAGTTCTTC
TRBV5-1,TRBJ2-7,.,TRBD2,CASSSLTGRGGEQYF,TGCGCCAGCAGCTCCTTGACAGGCCGGGGGGGCGAGCAGTACTTC